The text below deals with one T cell receptor beta chain. This specimen comes from a study of blood T cell repertoires in COVID-19. TCRdb keeps only in-frame clones here, not all; method: immunoSEQ multiplex PCR. Of 400,000 or so clones listed, roughly 90% are singletons. The clonotype was recovered from a man younger than 35 with COVID-19, enrolled during active disease. Sequenced input: peripheral blood.

CDR3 in amino acids: CASSNNRGDEQYF. The CDR3 nucleotides are TGCGCCAGCAGTAATAACAGGGGGGACGAGCAGTACTTC. The chain carries TRBV10-2 and TRBJ2-7; 8 nucleotides agree with TRBD1. The CDR3 extends over 13 amino acids. Per germline, CDR1 WSHSY and CDR2 SAAADI. V lost 5 bases and J lost 5; bases outside the gene matches: 5.